This TCR beta chain was found in a study of T cell repertoires in cytomegalovirus infection. Whole-study context: Evidence of both CMV infection and a matching HLA type came from public TCR beta signatures.

TCRdb re-called the reads with MiXCR, one entry per CDR3 protein. The sample holds 150,000 or so distinct CDR3 sequences; about 6.3% are singletons and the top ten take more than 15%. The CDR3 covers 16 residues. CDR1 is SGHTA and CDR2 is FQGNSA in the germline V gene. The V gene lost 2 bases and the J gene lost 0 bases, with 12 bases spanning the gap. This clonotype appeared many times. The receptor's source is a human donor in good health (CMV status not recorded). Some clones in this sample may be carry-over from other donors' samples. What was sequenced was PBMCs. This chain joins TRBV7-2 and TRBJ2-3; unclear D gene. CDR3 in amino acids: CASSLLRRASTDTQYF. As DNA, the CDR3 is TGTGCCAGCAGCTTACTTCGACGTGCTAGCACAGATACGCAGTATTTT.